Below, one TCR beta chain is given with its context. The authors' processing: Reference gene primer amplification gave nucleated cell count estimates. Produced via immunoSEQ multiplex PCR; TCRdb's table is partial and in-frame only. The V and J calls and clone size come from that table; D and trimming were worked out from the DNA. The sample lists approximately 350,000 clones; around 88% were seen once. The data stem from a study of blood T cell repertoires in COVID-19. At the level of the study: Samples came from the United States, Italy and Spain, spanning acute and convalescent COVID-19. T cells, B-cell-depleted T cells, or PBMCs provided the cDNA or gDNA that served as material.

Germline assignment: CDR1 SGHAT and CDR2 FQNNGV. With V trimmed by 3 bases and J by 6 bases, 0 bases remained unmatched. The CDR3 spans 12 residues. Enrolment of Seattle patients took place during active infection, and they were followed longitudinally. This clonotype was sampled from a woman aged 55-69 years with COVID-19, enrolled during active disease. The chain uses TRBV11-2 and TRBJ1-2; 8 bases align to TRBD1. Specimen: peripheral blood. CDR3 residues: CASSLTGDGYTF. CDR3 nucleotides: TGTGCCAGCAGCTTGACAGGGGATGGCTACACCTTC. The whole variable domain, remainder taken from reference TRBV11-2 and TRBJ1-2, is EAGVAQSPRYKIIEKRQSVAFWCNPISGHATLYWYQQILGQGPKLLIQFQNNGVVDDSQLPKDRFSAERLKGVDSTLKIQPAKLEDSAVYLCASSLTGDGYTFGSGTRLTVV.